The 19 T cell receptor beta chains in this list originate from one sample, sequenced in a study of blood T cell repertoires in COVID-19. TCRdb's table, derived via immunoSEQ multiplex PCR, lists solely in-frame clones and lacks some. The data contain more than 200,000 clones, roughly 87% of them singletons. What was sequenced was PBMCs or T cells enriched from blood (not recorded which). The receptors shown here come from a man aged 25-45 years in a cohort exposed to, infected with or recovered from COVID-19 (not recorded which).

The DNA for the CDR3 is TGTGCCAGCAGTTTTGGGCAGGGCGAAAACATTCAGTACTTC. This encodes CASSFGQGENIQYF. The chain employs TRBV27 and TRBJ2-4; maybe TRBD1 (5 bases). Germline V CDR1 and CDR2: MNHEY, SMNVEV (reference sequence). V was cut by 3 bases and J by 5 bases, with 11 bases left in between. This CDR3 is 14 amino acids long.

CDR3 nucleotides: TGTGCAGGACAGGGGAGATACGAGCAGTACTTC. Amino acids: CAGQGRYEQYF. This rearrangement joins TRBV2 to TRBJ2-7, with TRBD1 matching 9 bases. CDR3 length: 11 amino acids. Germline-derived CDR1 and CDR2 are SNHLY and FYNNEI.

The V and J genes are TRBV3-1 (or the pseudogene TRBV3-2) and TRBJ2-1, with 7 nucleotides matching TRBD2. Trimming at V came to 0 bases and at J to 9 bases, leaving 14 bases not matched to a gene. The CDR3 is 17 residues long. Germline V CDR1 and CDR2: LGHDT, YNNKEL (reference sequence). DNA of the CDR3: TGTGCCAGCAGCCAAGATTGGCTCGCGGGAGAAATCGGTGAGCAGTTCTTC. It specifies CASSQDWLAGEIGEQFF.

This rearrangement joins TRBV14 to TRBJ2-3, with 7 bases identical to TRBD1. CDR1 SGHDN and CDR2 FVKESK come from the germline V gene. The CDR3 loop spans 17 amino acids. V was pared by 4 bases and J by 2 bases, with 12 bases of the junction left unmatched. CDR3 sequence reads: CASSPEEGQSYTDTQYF. In nucleotides, the CDR3 is TGTGCCAGCAGCCCAGAAGAGGGACAGTCCTACACAGATACGCAGTATTTT.

CDR3 nucleotide sequence: TGTGCCAGCTCCCCTTCCGAAAGCGGGATCTACAATGAGCAGTTCTTC. The encoded protein is CASSPSESGIYNEQFF. The gene calls are TRBV18 and TRBJ2-1; 7 bases are a match to TRBD2. This CDR3 spans 16 amino acids. CDR1 is KGHSH and CDR2 is LQKENI in the germline V gene. V shed 6 bases, J shed 3 bases, and the junction held 11 bases outside the gene matches.

The CDR3 here is CASSPRTTGNTGELFF. Here the CDR3 DNA reads TGTGCCAGCTCACCGAGGACGACAGGCAACACCGGGGAGCTGTTTTTT. The chain carries TRBV18 and TRBJ2-2, with D possibly being TRBD1 (6 bases). V lost 3 bases to trimming and J lost 2 bases, with 13 bases between them. The CDR3 covers 16 residues. CDR1 and CDR2 from the germline V gene are KGHSH and LQKENI.

V is TRBV19 and J is TRBJ2-2; 15 bases agree with TRBD2. V lost 5 bases, J lost 6 bases, and 13 bases stayed unmatched. Germline V gives CDR1 LNHDA, CDR2 SQIVND (reference sequence). This CDR3 has 19 residues. CDR3 DNA sequence: TGTGCCAGTAGTCTGGGACTAGCGGGAGGTTTACCGAAGGCCGGGGAGCTGTTTTTT. Amino acid sequence: CASSLGLAGGLPKAGELFF.

This clone was seen only once. The chain uses TRBV2 and TRBJ1-5; no firm D call. Germline CDR1 is SNHLY and CDR2 is FYNNEI. V lost 7 bases and J 0 bases, leaving 13 bases between the germline ends. The CDR3 contains 15 residues. CDR3: CASTLGRASNQPQHF. The CDR3 DNA sequence: TGTGCCAGCACACTAGGACGGGCTAGCAATCAGCCCCAGCATTTT.

The rearrangement uses TRBV18 and TRBJ2-5; D possibly corresponds to TRBD2 (6 bases). This CDR3 is 13 amino acids long. In germline, CDR1 is KGHSH, CDR2 LQKENI. V gave up 2 bases and J gave up 5 bases, with 9 bases separating them. CDR3 sequence: CASSPTGVETQYF. The CDR3 nucleotides read TGTGCCAGCTCACCAACGGGGGTGGAGACCCAGTACTTC.

The chain has TRBV18 and TRBJ1-1; TRBD1 agrees at 8 bases. The CDR3 spans 15 residues. Germline loops: CDR1 KGHSH, CDR2 LQKENI. V was pared by 2 bases and J by 0 bases, with 2 bases of the junction left unmatched. CDR3 protein: CASSPNRGMNTEAFF. The CDR3 region has the DNA TGTGCCAGCTCACCAAACAGGGGGATGAACACTGAAGCTTTCTTT.

The gene calls are TRBV28 and TRBJ1-6; the D is unclear. Germline loops: CDR1 MDHEN, CDR2 SYDVKM. Trimming removed 6 bases at V and 2 bases at J, with 17 bases between. There are 17 residues in the CDR3. The CDR3 loop reads CASSPTYKLPYNSPLHF. CDR3 nucleotide sequence: TGTGCCAGCAGCCCAACTTATAAATTACCCTATAATTCACCCCTCCACTTT.

This clone was observed once. CDR3 protein: CASSFWQDSGANVLTF. CDR3 DNA sequence: TGTGCCAGCAGTTTTTGGCAGGACTCTGGGGCCAACGTCCTGACTTTC. The chain carries TRBV28 and TRBJ2-6; D unresolved. The CDR3 is made up of 16 amino acids. Germline values: CDR1 MDHEN, CDR2 SYDVKM. The V end was cut by 3 bases, the J end by 0 bases, with 9 bases between.

The count of this clone is one. The chain is built from TRBV19 and TRBJ1-5; D perhaps matches TRBD1 (5 bases). V was clipped by 5 bases and J by 4 bases, with 15 bases between them. Germline CDR1 and CDR2: LNHDA and SQIVND (reference sequence). This CDR3 has 15 amino acids. Here the CDR3 reads CASSLPGRGNQPQHF. The CDR3 nucleotides are TGTGCCAGTAGTCTCCCTGGCCGGGGGAATCAGCCCCAGCATTTT.

The genes are TRBV13 and TRBJ2-3; 9 bases fit TRBD2. The ends lost 3 bases at V and 0 bases at J; junction bases unmatched: 7. The CDR3 length is 17 residues. Germline loops: CDR1 PRHDT, CDR2 FYEKMQ (reference sequence). The CDR3 spells CASSFWREGPSTDTQYF. The CDR3 coding sequence is TGTGCCAGCAGCTTTTGGCGGGAGGGCCCTAGCACAGATACGCAGTATTTT.

Turning to this clone: Germline is not matched at one junction end, which may reflect a read error. The V gene is TRBV20-1, the J gene TRBJ2-7; 8 bases fit TRBD2. The CDR3 has 15 residues. Germline CDR1 DFQATT, CDR2 SNEGSKA (reference sequence). CDR3 sequence (DNA): TGCAGTGCTAGTATTGGACAGCGGACGGCTAGCGGGCCACTCTTC. Translated, it gives CSASIGQRTASGPLF.

This chain uses TRBV5-4 with TRBJ2-1, with TRBD2 identical over 8 bases. V was pared by 2 bases and J by 6 bases, with 19 bases of the junction left unmatched. Germline V lookup: CDR1 SGHNT, CDR2 YYREEE (reference sequence). The length of the CDR3 is 19 residues. This CDR3 reads CASSFSLAGPFGASNEQFF. DNA for the CDR3: TGTGCCAGCAGCTTCTCCCTAGCGGGCCCTTTCGGAGCTTCCAATGAGCAGTTCTTC.

CDR3 sequence: CASSLGGTSGSAGEQFF. CDR3 nucleotide sequence: TGCGCCAGCAGCTTGGGCGGGACTAGCGGGAGCGCGGGTGAGCAGTTCTTC. The chain joins TRBV5-1 to TRBJ2-1; 14 bases line up with TRBD2. The CDR3 has 17 amino acids. V was clipped by 0 bases and J by 9 bases; unmatched bases: 8. CDR1 and CDR2 from the germline V gene are SGHRS and YFSETQ.

The CDR3 loop is CSVEYPSHYNEQFF. For the CDR3, the DNA is TGCAGCGTTGAATATCCTAGCCATTACAATGAGCAGTTCTTC. V is TRBV29-1 and J is TRBJ2-1; TRBD2 is a possible D gene (5 bases). CDR1 is SQVTM, CDR2 ANQGSEA, per germline. Trimming stripped 2 bases from V and 4 bases from J, with 12 bases between. This CDR3 contains 14 residues.

The gene calls are TRBV7-8 and TRBJ1-2; 10 bases match TRBD1. After removal of 1 base from V and 1 base from J, the junction contained 3 bases not matched to a gene. Germline CDR1 reads SGHVS; CDR2 reads FQNEAQ. The CDR3 is 16 amino acids. Here the CDR3 reads CASSLGGTGDNYGYTF. The CDR3 DNA sequence: TGTGCCAGCAGCTTAGGGGGGACAGGGGATAACTATGGCTACACCTTC.